These T cell receptor beta chains were read from a single sample in a study of metastatic and nonmetastatic thyroid tumors. TCRdb re-clonotyped the PCR reads via MiXCR. The sample lists about 90,000 clones; approximately 9% were seen once. Sequencing was performed on blood. These TCRs come from a female donor with papillary thyroid cancer or a benign thyroid nodule (not recorded which). Some clones in this sample may be carry-over from other donors' samples. CDR3s include the opening cysteine and the closing phenylalanine or tryptophan. A D gene is named only where the DNA matches it firmly. Size tells how often a clone was seen (once, few, many) or the class of an expanded clone, and some rows leave it out.

TRBV27	TRBJ2-6	.	.	CASGGPRSGSNVLTF	TGTGCCAGCGGGGGGCCCCGCTCTGGTTCCAACGTCCTGACTTTC
TRBV9	TRBJ2-7	.	.	CASSVGPILSYEQYF	TGTGCCAGCAGCGTAGGTCCGATTCTCTCCTACGAGCAGTACTTC
TRBV20-1	TRBJ1-1	.	many	CSARTGYLEAFF	TGCAGTGCTAGAACGGGGTACCTTGAAGCTTTCTTT
TRBV4-1	TRBJ1-2	.	many	CASSQDYMLNYGYTF	TGCGCCAGCAGCCAAGATTACATGCTTAACTATGGCTACACCTTC
TRBV4-1	TRBJ2-3	TRBD2	many	CASSPLRGGTDTQYF	TGCGCCAGCAGCCCGTTGCGGGGGGGCACAGATACGCAGTATTTT
TRBV14	TRBJ2-5	.	.	CASSQEYQETQYF	TGTGCCAGCAGCCAAGAATACCAAGAGACCCAGTACTTC
TRBV28	TRBJ1-2	TRBD1	many	CASSLLGGGGYTF	TGTGCCAGCAGTTTATTAGGGGGCGGTGGCTACACCTTC
TRBV6-1	TRBJ1-5	TRBD1	many	CASSLNRGTNQPQHF	TGTGCCAGCAGCCTAAACAGGGGAACGAATCAGCCCCAGCATTTT
TRBV10-2	TRBJ1-2	TRBD1	.	CATSTGSGYTF	TGCGCCACCTCGACAGGGAGTGGCTACACCTTC
TRBV9	TRBJ1-3	.	.	CASSIRQDTIYF	TGTGCCAGCAGCATCCGACAGGACACCATATATTTT
TRBV18	TRBJ2-1	.	many	CASSPVNEQFF	TGTGCCAGCTCACCAGTTAATGAGCAGTTCTTC
TRBV18	TRBJ2-7	.	.	CASSPEGVLEQYF	TGTGCCAGCTCACCGGAGGGGGTTCTCGAGCAGTACTTC
TRBV4-1	TRBJ2-7	TRBD1	.	CASSQLFRPGQGSEQYF	TGCGCCAGCAGCCAGCTATTTCGGCCGGGACAGGGGTCCGAGCAGTACTTC
TRBV18	TRBJ2-3	.	many	CASSPGNTQYF	TGTGCCAGCTCACCGGGGAATACGCAGTATTTT
TRBV7-9	TRBJ1-5	.	many	CASSSQGFNQPQHF	TGTGCCAGCAGCTCCCAGGGATTCAATCAGCCCCAGCATTTT
TRBV7-9	TRBJ2-7	TRBD1	many	CASTLRQGPYEQYF	TGTGCCAGCACTCTAAGACAGGGTCCGTACGAGCAGTACTTC
TRBV5-1	TRBJ1-6	TRBD1	.	CASSSGGSPLHF	TGCGCCAGCAGCTCAGGGGGATCACCCCTCCACTTT
TRBV7-2	TRBJ2-1	TRBD2	many	CASSFKRGWNEQFF	TGTGCCAGCAGCTTCAAGCGGGGGTGGAATGAGCAGTTCTTC
TRBV5-1	TRBJ1-1	.	many	CASSATGWTEAFF	TGCGCCAGCAGCGCCACAGGGTGGACTGAAGCTTTCTTT
TRBV11-2	TRBJ2-7	.	many	CASRLVGGPSYEQYF	TGTGCCAGCAGACTGGTTGGCGGCCCCTCCTACGAGCAGTACTTC
TRBV18	TRBJ1-6	TRBD1	many	CASSPQGTVFGGSPLHF	TGTGCCAGCTCACCCCAGGGGACAGTATTTGGCGGTTCACCCCTCCACTTT
TRBV6-1	TRBJ2-1	TRBD2	many	CAGFSGGANYNEQFF	TGTGCCGGTTTTAGCGGGGGGGCGAACTACAATGAGCAGTTCTTC
TRBV10-2	TRBJ2-7	TRBD1	.	CASRGTVVTYEQYF	TGCGCCAGCAGAGGGACAGTGGTAACCTACGAGCAGTACTTC
TRBV11-2	TRBJ2-2	TRBD2	many	CASSLGGGGGITGELFF	TGTGCCAGCAGCTTAGGAGGAGGCGGGGGGATCACCGGGGAGCTGTTTTTT
TRBV30	TRBJ2-5	TRBD1	many	CAWRNTGVQTQYF	TGTGCCTGGAGAAATACAGGGGTACAGACCCAGTACTTC
TRBV20-1	TRBJ2-1	TRBD2	many	CSARPVAGGFYNEQFF	TGCAGTGCTAGACCCGTAGCGGGGGGGTTTTACAATGAGCAGTTCTTC
TRBV10-2	TRBJ1-2	.	many	CASSASSTNYGYTF	TGCGCCAGCAGTGCCTCCTCCACAAACTATGGCTACACCTTC
TRBV20-1	TRBJ1-5	.	many	CSASAAGAGNQPQHF	TGCAGTGCTAGCGCCGCGGGGGCGGGCAATCAGCCCCAGCATTTT
TRBV12-3/TRBV12-4	TRBJ1-2	TRBD1	few	CASSFDGTGYYGYTF	TGTGCCAGCAGTTTCGACGGGACAGGGTACTATGGCTACACCTTC
TRBV5-1	TRBJ1-1	.	many	CASSLGSGATEAFF	TGCGCCAGCAGCTTGGGGTCGGGGGCCACTGAAGCTTTCTTT
TRBV3-1	TRBJ2-5	TRBD2	many	CASSQGLASGGGQETQYF	TGTGCCAGCAGCCAAGGGTTGGCTAGCGGGGGGGGCCAAGAGACCCAGTACTTC
TRBV3-1	TRBJ2-1	.	many	CASSFRTDNEQFF	TGTGCCAGCAGCTTTCGGACAGACAATGAGCAGTTCTTC
TRBV19	TRBJ1-3	.	many	CASSMRVSGGNTIYF	TGTGCCAGTAGTATGAGGGTCAGTGGTGGAAACACCATATATTTT
TRBV6-5	TRBJ1-1	.	many	CASSYSEAEAFF	TGTGCCAGCAGTTACTCTGAGGCTGAAGCTTTCTTT
TRBV7-3	TRBJ2-6	TRBD1	many	CASSLTGGRANVLTF	TGTGCCAGCAGCCTGACAGGGGGCAGGGCCAACGTCCTGACTTTC
TRBV11-2	TRBJ2-7	TRBD1	many	CASSLGTGSYEQYF	TGTGCCAGCAGCTTAGGGACAGGGTCCTACGAGCAGTACTTC
TRBV2	TRBJ1-2	TRBD1	many	CASSRDRGNYGYTF	TGTGCCAGCAGTAGGGACAGGGGCAACTATGGCTACACCTTC
TRBV5-5	TRBJ1-6	TRBD1	many	CASSSGQVNNSPLHF	TGTGCCAGCAGCTCGGGACAGGTCAATAATTCACCCCTCCACTTT
TRBV12-3/TRBV12-4	TRBJ1-2	.	many	CASSPTGSDGYTF	TGTGCCAGCAGTCCTACAGGGTCTGATGGCTACACCTTC
TRBV7-3	TRBJ2-7	.	many	CASSLSVGRQYEQYF	TGTGCCAGCAGCTTATCCGTGGGCAGACAATACGAGCAGTACTTC
TRBV5-1	TRBJ2-7	.	many	CASSLGAYEQYF	TGCGCCAGCAGCTTGGGAGCTTACGAGCAGTACTTC
TRBV20-1	TRBJ2-6	.	few	CSARDSMSGANVLTF	TGCAGTGCTAGAGATTCGATGTCGGGGGCCAACGTCCTGACTTTC
TRBV4-1	TRBJ1-4	TRBD1	.	CASSLRAGQGEKLFF	TGCGCCAGCAGCCTCAGAGCAGGACAGGGAGAAAAACTGTTTTTT
TRBV3-1	TRBJ2-7	TRBD2	.	CASSPSHSGGAYEQYF	TGTGCCAGCAGCCCATCTCATAGCGGGGGGGCCTACGAGCAGTACTTC
TRBV29-1	TRBJ2-1	.	.	CSVVGPSSYNEQFF	TGCAGCGTTGTGGGACCTAGCTCCTACAATGAGCAGTTCTTC
TRBV29-1	TRBJ1-6	.	many	CSVGSGFDSPLHF	TGCAGCGTTGGGTCCGGGTTCGATTCACCCCTCCACTTT